Listed here is a single T cell receptor beta chain. This sample stems from a study of blood T cell repertoires in COVID-19. The wider study: Donors in the United States, Italy and Spain gave samples during acute or convalescent COVID-19. PBMCs, B-cell-depleted T cells, or T cells provided the cDNA or gDNA that made up the material.

Original methodology: Using reference gene primer amplification, nucleated cell counts were estimated. Clones were read by immunoSEQ multiplex PCR, and TCRdb kept only the in-frame ones, dropping some. V, J and clone size derive from that table, while D and trimming were established from the DNA sequence. The sample includes 150,000 to 200,000 clones, 82% of them seen just once. This CDR3 is 15 amino acids long. CDR1 is SEHNR and CDR2 is FQNEAQ in the germline V gene (reference sequence). V lost 1 base to trimming and J lost 2 bases; unmatched junction nucleotides: 1. This TCR was sampled from a woman aged 40-49 years with COVID-19, enrolled during active disease. J is TRBJ2-1 and V is TRBV7-9, with TRBD2 matching 8 bases. Material for sequencing was peripheral blood. The CDR3 sequence: CASSLVRGAYNEQFF. The DNA for the CDR3 is TGTGCCAGCAGCTTAGTGCGGGGGGCCTACAATGAGCAGTTCTTC.